This TCR beta chain emerged from a study of T-cell reconstitution after alpha-beta-depleted transplantation in children. Unique molecular identifiers were used in preparing the TCRbeta library. TCRdb called the PCR reads again in MiXCR, with one record for every CDR3 protein. The sample holds around 700,000 distinct CDR3 sequences, 13% seen once. Notes on the study in general: By about two months after transplant, alpha-beta T cells reportedly arose from several hundred graft clones that had expanded. Certain patients had high TCRbeta diversity at day 60, and it came from recipient T cells and thymic progenitors that survived. A year post-transplant, T-cell counts and diversity derived mostly from newly produced T cells.

This clonotype was counted many times. Its specificity is unknown. The sequence derives from a girl aged 2 to 10 with congenital amegakaryocytic thrombocytopenia, due to receive a stem cell transplant. The starting material was PBMCs, obtained before TCRalphabeta/CD19-depleted stem cell transplant.

The CDR3 DNA follows: TGTGCCAGCAGTGAGAGCTACAGGGCCCAGCCCCAGCATTTT. It translates to CASSESYRAQPQHF. This chain connects TRBV6-4 to TRBJ1-5, with D possibly being TRBD1 (6 bases). Trimming removed 3 bases at V and 7 bases at J, with 13 bases between. Per germline, CDR1 MRHNA and CDR2 SNTAGT. The CDR3 consists of 14 residues.